The 13 T cell receptor beta chains in this list originate from one sample, sequenced in a study of beta chain features in type 1 diabetes (dated by TCRdb to 2016 to 2019). Overall study outcomes, separate from this receptor: Type 1 diabetes patients showed a moderate but significant shortening of TCRB CDR3 length in all four CD4+ subsets.

Receptor amplification or capture employed the immunoSEQ multiplex PCR assay. The entire isolated RNA was reverse transcribed using the High Capacity cDNA Reverse Transcription Kit, and thus expressed TCRB transcripts were sequenced. TCRdb retrieved this table from immuneACCESS and kept in-frame rearrangements only. Not all clones are present; in checked studies, unresolved V genes account for under half, and no reason is known for the remainder. Present in this sample are some 700,000 clones, around 15% of which were seen just once. 0.02% to 0.025% of the sample lies in the top ten. Their target antigens are unknown. The specimen was naive CD4+ T cells from blood. Per the publication, the cell subset or site label means: true naive CD4+ T cells. These receptors all come from a young man with type 1 diabetes.

This sequence joins TRBV11-1 and TRBJ2-1; 8 positions agree with TRBD2. After removal of 5 bases from V and 1 base from J, the junction contained 4 bases not matched to a gene. The germline V gene encodes CDR1 SGHAT and CDR2 FQDESV (reference sequence). This CDR3 comprises 15 residues. The CDR3 bases are TGTGCCAGCAGCGAAGGACTAGCTTCCTACAATGAGCAGTTCTTC. Residues: CASSEGLASYNEQFF.

This sequence joins TRBV18 and TRBJ1-4; D is undetermined. Germline V gene data show CDR1 as KGHSH and CDR2 as LQKENI. Trimming took 2 bases from V and 0 from J, leaving 13 bases between them. CDR3 length equals 17 residues. The CDR3 DNA follows: TGTGCCAGCTCACCAATGGCTGGGCAGGCAACTAATGAAAAACTGTTTTTT. Its translation: CASSPMAGQATNEKLFF.

This chain joins TRBV5-1 and TRBJ2-7, with D hard to call. There are 16 residues in the CDR3. V was pared by 0 bases and J by 0 bases, with 13 bases between. Looked up from germline, CDR1 is SGHRS and CDR2 is YFSETQ. DNA of the CDR3: TGCGCCAGCAGCTTGGGTGCACAGATACCCTCCTACGAGCAGTACTTC. Residues: CASSLGAQIPSYEQYF.

The chain has TRBV30 and TRBJ2-5; either TRBD1 or TRBD2 may supply D (6 bases each). From germline, CDR1 is GTSNPN and CDR2 SVGIG (reference sequence). The CDR3 runs to 16 residues. The V end was cut by 5 bases, the J end by 5 bases, with 24 bases between. The DNA for the CDR3 is TGTGCCTGGGATCCCTCCCGAGGGGGGTGGAGGGAGACCCAGTACTTC. Its protein product is CAWDPSRGGWRETQYF.

J is TRBJ1-4 and V is TRBV7-8; D is unresolved. V was cut by 0 bases and J by 0 bases, with 14 bases left in between. The CDR3 is made up of 18 amino acids. CDR1 and CDR2 from the germline V gene are SGHVS and FQNEAQ. The CDR3 loop is CASSLALLAAATNEKLFF. DNA for the CDR3: TGTGCCAGCAGCTTAGCCTTGCTGGCAGCTGCAACTAATGAAAAACTGTTTTTT.

This clone was seen a handful of times. This chain joins TRBV28 and TRBJ1-5; unclear D gene. Germline loops: CDR1 MDHEN, CDR2 SYDVKM. The ends were cut back, 6 bases at V and 11 bases at J, with 14 bases in the middle. The CDR3 totals 12 residues. In nucleotides, the CDR3 is TGTGCCAGCAGGACGCCCCGTTTGGCCCAGCATTTT. The encoded protein is CASRTPRLAQHF.

The rearrangement joins TRBV5-4 to TRBJ2-5; D is ambiguous. The CDR3 consists of 16 residues. V lost 0 bases, J lost 5 bases, and 17 bases lay in between. The germline CDR1 and CDR2 sequences are SGHNT and YYREEE (reference sequence). In DNA form, the CDR3 reads TGTGCCAGCAGCTTGGCCCAAGAACTCCTGGGGGAGACCCAGTACTTC. Protein product: CASSLAQELLGETQYF.

There are a few counts of this clone. The gene calls are TRBV10-3 and TRBJ2-4; either TRBD1 or TRBD2 may fit D (5 bases each). Germline V lookup: CDR1 ENHRY, CDR2 SYGVKD. Trimming pared 0 bases from V and 4 bases from J, leaving 10 bases between. CDR3 length: 15 amino acids. In nucleotides, the CDR3 is TGTGCCATCAGTGAGTCCAGGGAGAATAAAAACATTCAGTACTTC. It translates to CAISESRENKNIQYF.

This clone has a handful of counts. This chain links TRBV7-6 with TRBJ2-7, with D unclear. This CDR3 has 14 residues. V lost 1 base and J 1 base, leaving 8 bases between the germline ends. CDR1 and CDR2 (germline): SGHVS, FNYEAQ. The CDR3, as DNA: TGTGCCAGCAGCTTAGGTTACAGTTCCTACGAGCAGTACTTC. It translates to CASSLGYSSYEQYF.

This clone has a handful of counts. The CDR3 loop is CASSGRVNLNTEAFF. The CDR3 bases are TGTGCCAGCAGCGGACGGGTCAACCTGAACACTGAAGCTTTCTTT. This chain joins TRBV7-9 and TRBJ1-1, with unresolved D. CDR1 is SEHNR and CDR2 is FQNEAQ in the germline V gene (reference sequence). The V gene lost 5 bases and the J gene lost 0 bases, with 13 bases spanning the gap. The CDR3 is 15 amino acids.

The chain carries TRBV18 and TRBJ2-7; D is unclear. Germline CDR1 KGHSH, CDR2 LQKENI. The V and J ends lost 6 bases and 2 bases respectively, with 8 bases between them. This CDR3 comprises 12 residues. The CDR3: CASSPAAYEQYF. In DNA form, the CDR3 reads TGTGCCAGCTCCCCGGCCGCCTACGAGCAGTACTTC.

This clone was picked up a small number of times. The V gene is TRBV15, the J gene TRBJ2-1, with 9 bases matching TRBD2. The CDR3 contains 17 residues. V lost 4 bases and J lost 3; bases outside the gene matches: 10. The germline gives CDR1 LNHNV, CDR2 YYDKDF (reference sequence). DNA for the CDR3: TGTGCCACCAGCACGGGAGGGAGCGGGGGGAACTACAATGAGCAGTTCTTC. It specifies CATSTGGSGGNYNEQFF.

This clone was found a few times. The chain links TRBV28 to TRBJ1-5, with 8 bases identical to TRBD1. Looked up from germline, CDR1 is MDHEN and CDR2 is SYDVKM. V gave up 5 bases and J gave up 7 bases; unmatched junction bases: 4. CDR3 length equals 13 residues. The CDR3: CASSPRTGQPQHF. The CDR3 DNA sequence: TGTGCCAGCAGTCCCCGGACAGGGCAGCCCCAGCATTTT. Full variable domain (remainder filled in from reference TRBV28 and TRBJ1-5): DVKVTQSSRYLVKRTGEKVFLECVQDMDHENMFWYRQDPGLGLRLIYFSYDVKMKEKGDIPEGYSVSREKKERFSLILESASTNQTSMYLCASSPRTGQPQHFGDGTRLSIL.